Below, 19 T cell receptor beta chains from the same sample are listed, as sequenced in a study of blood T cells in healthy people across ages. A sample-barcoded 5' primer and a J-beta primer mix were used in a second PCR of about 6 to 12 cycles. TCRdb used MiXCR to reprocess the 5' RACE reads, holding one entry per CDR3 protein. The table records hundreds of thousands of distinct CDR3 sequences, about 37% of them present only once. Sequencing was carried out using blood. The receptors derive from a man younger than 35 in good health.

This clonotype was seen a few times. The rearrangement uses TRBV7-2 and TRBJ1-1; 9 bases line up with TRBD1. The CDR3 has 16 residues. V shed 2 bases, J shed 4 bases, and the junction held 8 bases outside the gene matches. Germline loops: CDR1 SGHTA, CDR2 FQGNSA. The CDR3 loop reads CASSLSRTGDGTEAFF. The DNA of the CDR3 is TGTGCCAGCAGCTTATCCCGGACAGGGGACGGCACTGAAGCTTTCTTT.

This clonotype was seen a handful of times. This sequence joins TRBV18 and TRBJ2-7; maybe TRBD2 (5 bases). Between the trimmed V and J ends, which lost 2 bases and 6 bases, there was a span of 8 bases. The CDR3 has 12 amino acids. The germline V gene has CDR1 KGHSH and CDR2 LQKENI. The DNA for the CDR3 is TGTGCCAGCTCACCAACCGGGGTCGAGCAGTACTTC. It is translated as CASSPTGVEQYF.

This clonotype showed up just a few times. The CDR3 here is CASSYRPGYPGTEYSNQPQHF. DNA for the CDR3: TGTGCCAGCAGTTACCGCCCGGGGTACCCCGGGACAGAGTATAGCAATCAGCCCCAGCATTTT. The chain employs TRBV6-5 and TRBJ1-5, with 7 bases fitting TRBD1. V shed 2 bases and J 0 bases; nucleotides not matched to a gene: 19. Germline loops: CDR1 MNHEY, CDR2 SVGAGI. The CDR3 is made up of 21 amino acids.

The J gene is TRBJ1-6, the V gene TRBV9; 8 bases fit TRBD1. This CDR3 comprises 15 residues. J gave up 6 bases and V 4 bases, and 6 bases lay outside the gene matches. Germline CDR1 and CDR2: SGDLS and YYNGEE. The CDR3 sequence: CASSPETGVNSPLHF. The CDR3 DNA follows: TGTGCCAGCAGCCCCGAGACAGGGGTTAATTCACCCCTCCACTTT.

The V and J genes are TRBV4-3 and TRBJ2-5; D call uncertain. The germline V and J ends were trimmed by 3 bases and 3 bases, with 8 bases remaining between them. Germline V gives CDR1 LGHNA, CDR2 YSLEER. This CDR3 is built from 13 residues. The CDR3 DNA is TGCGCCAGCAGCCACTCTAGAAAAGAGACCCAGTACTTC. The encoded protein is CASSHSRKETQYF.

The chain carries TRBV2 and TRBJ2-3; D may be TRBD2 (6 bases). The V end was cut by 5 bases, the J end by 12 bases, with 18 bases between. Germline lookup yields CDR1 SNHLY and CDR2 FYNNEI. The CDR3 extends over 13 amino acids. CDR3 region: CASSRDSVNLQYF. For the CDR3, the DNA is TGTGCCAGCAGTCGGGACTCCGTCAACCTCCAGTATTTT. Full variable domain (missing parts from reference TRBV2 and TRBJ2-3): EPEVTQTPSHQVTQMGQEVILRCVPISNHLYFYWYRQILGQKVEFLVSFYNNEISEKSEIFDDQFSVERPDGSNFTLKIRSTKLEDSAMYFCASSRDSVNLQYFGPGTRLTVL.

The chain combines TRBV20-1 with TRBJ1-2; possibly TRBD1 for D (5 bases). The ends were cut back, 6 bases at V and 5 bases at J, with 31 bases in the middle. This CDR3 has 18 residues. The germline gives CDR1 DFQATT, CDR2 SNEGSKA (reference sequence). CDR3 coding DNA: TGCAGTGCCCCTCGGGGCGCAGGGCCCCCCCAAGTTCGGTATGGCTACACCTTC. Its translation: CSAPRGAGPPQVRYGYTF.

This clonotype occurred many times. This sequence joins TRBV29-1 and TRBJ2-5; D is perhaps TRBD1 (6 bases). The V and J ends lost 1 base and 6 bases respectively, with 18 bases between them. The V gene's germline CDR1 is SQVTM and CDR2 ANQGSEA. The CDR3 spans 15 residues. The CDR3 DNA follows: TGCAGCGTTGAAGCCCCGGGACAATGGGGGCAGACCCAGTACTTC. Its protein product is CSVEAPGQWGQTQYF.

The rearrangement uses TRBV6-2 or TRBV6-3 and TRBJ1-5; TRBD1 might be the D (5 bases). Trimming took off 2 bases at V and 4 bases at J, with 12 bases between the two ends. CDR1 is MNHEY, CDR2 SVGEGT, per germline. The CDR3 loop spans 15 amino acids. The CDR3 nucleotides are TGTGCCAGCAGTTACGTGGGGACGGGAAATCAGCCCCAGCATTTT. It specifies CASSYVGTGNQPQHF.

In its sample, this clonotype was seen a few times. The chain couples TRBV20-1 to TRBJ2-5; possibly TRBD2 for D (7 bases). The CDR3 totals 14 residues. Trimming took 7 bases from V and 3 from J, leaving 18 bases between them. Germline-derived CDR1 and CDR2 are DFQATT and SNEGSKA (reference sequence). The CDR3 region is CSGGRGALEETQYF. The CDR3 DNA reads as TGCAGTGGCGGTCGGGGGGCGCTGGAAGAGACCCAGTACTTC.

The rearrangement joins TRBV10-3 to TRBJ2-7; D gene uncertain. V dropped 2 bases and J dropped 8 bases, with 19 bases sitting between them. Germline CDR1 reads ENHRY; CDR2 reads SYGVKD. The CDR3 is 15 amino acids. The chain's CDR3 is CAISEGQPPLYKQYF. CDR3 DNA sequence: TGTGCCATCAGTGAGGGGCAACCGCCCCTTTACAAGCAGTACTTC.

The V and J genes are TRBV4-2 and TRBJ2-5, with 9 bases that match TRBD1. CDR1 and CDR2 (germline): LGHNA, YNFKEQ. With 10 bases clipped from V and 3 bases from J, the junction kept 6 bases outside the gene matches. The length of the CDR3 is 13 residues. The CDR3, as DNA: TGTGCCACAGAGACAGGGGGAGAAGAGACCCAGTACTTC. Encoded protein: CATETGGEETQYF.

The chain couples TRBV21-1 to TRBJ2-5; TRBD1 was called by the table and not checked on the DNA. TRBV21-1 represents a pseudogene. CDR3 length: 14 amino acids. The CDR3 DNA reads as TGTGCCAGCAGCAACCCCCCTAGATTAGAGACCCAGTACTTC. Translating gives CASSNPPRLETQYF.

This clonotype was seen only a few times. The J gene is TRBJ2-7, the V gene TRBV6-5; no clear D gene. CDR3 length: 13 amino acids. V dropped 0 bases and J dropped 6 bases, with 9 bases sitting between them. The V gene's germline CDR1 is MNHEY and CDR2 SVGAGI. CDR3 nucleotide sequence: TGTGCCAGCAGTTACTCTATAGGAAGCGAGCAGTACTTC. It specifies CASSYSIGSEQYF.

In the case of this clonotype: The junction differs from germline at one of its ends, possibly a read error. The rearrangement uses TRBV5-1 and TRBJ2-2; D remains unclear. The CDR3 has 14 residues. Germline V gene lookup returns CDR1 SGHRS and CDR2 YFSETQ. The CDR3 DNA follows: TGTGCCAGCAGCTTTGGTGGGAACACCGGGGAGCTGTTTTTT. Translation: CASSFGGNTGELFF.

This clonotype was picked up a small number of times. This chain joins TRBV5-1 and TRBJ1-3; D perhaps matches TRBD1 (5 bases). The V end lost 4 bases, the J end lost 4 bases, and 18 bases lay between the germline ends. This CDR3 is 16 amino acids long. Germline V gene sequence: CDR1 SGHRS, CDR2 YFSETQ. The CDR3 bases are TGCGCCAGCAGCCCGGGACCGCGCACGGGAGGAAACACCATATATTTT. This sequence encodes CASSPGPRTGGNTIYF. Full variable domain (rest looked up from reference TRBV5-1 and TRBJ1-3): KAGVTQTPRYLIKTRGQQVTLSCSPISGHRSVSWYQQTPGQGLQFLFEYFSETQRNKGNFPGRFSGRQFSNSRSEMNVSTLELGDSALYLCASSPGPRTGGNTIYFGEGSWLTVV.

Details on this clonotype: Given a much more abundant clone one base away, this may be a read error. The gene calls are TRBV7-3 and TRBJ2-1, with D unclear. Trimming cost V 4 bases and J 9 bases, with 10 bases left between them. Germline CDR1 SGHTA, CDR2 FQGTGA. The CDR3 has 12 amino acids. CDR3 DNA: TGTGCCAGCAGCTCCTTCTGGGGTGAGCAGTTCTTC. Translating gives CASSSFWGEQFF.

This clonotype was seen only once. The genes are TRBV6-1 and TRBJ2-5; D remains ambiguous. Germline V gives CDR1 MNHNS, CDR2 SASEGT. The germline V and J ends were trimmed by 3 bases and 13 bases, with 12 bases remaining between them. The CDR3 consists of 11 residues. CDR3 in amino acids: CASSEPSLGYF. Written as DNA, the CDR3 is TGTGCCAGCAGTGAGCCCAGCCTTGGGTACTTC.

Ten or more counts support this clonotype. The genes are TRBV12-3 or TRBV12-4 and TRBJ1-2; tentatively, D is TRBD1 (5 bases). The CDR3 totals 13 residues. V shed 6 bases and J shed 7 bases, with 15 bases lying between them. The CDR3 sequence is CASSRVGAFGYTF. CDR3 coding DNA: TGTGCCAGCAGCCGAGTCGGGGCCTTTGGCTACACCTTC.